This T cell receptor beta chain emerged from a study of cytomegalovirus exposure and HLA in healthy donors (TCRdb year 2017). Looking at the study overall: An earlier analysis of about 560 of the donors reported approximately 300 Gb of sequence data and 117 million unique TCR beta sequences obtained from about 170 million T cells. An early release that covered fewer than 750 HLA-typed donors contained about 300 gigabases of sequencing data and some 87 million unique TCR sequences. Of the 398 genotyped donors, approximately 80% were placed in the genetic ancestry cluster associated with self-reported Caucasian donors. The study was designed to test whether signatures of past pathogen exposure could be identified by cataloging public T cell receptors. The study profiled the T cell repertoires of about 640 subjects by immunosequencing and related them to cytomegalovirus serostatus. Besides the first cohort of approximately 670 subjects, a separate validation cohort made up of roughly 130 different subjects was used. To predict cytomegalovirus infection status, the study brought together high-throughput TCR immunosequencing, statistical association of individual TCRs with disease status, and machine learning. In a later analysis, previously published TCR beta repertoires from several hundred donors were re-analyzed and high-resolution HLA genotyping was added so that TCR occurrence patterns could be studied. Rather than using new phenotypic data, the later analysis identified candidate immune exposures from TCR beta sequences and from how often those sequences occurred across donors. An earlier analysis of nearly 600 of the donors applied high-throughput TCR beta sequencing to assess whether each TCR beta V gene segment acted as functional or pseudogenic. Donor age, sex, ethnicity and CMV serostatus were compiled together with the repertoire data. Genome-wide SNP genotypes for about three fifths of the roughly 700 donors were used in a later genetic analysis, which treated that subset as a discovery cohort. All discovery cohort repertoires had been generated on a single sequencing platform. Both class I and class II loci were covered by HLA typing, at four-digit resolution. The number of typed donors differed by locus: roughly 620-630 for A, B, C, DRB1 and DQB1; 522 for DQA1; around 610 for DPA1; and 400 to 480 for DPB1. Because of strong linkage in the cohort, roughly five DR-DQ haplotypes were treated as single units for association and clustering. Across some 400 genotyped donors of the cohort, an average of roughly 250,000 unique TCR beta nucleotide sequences per donor were sequenced, and about a sixth of those sequences were non-productive. What the study reported, not specific to this receptor: The study gave a list of under 200 TCR beta chains associated with cytomegalovirus. When HLA alleles, especially DR and DQ, strongly co-occurred, TCR associations were difficult to assign to individual alleles. Because some donors lacked HLA typing at each locus, the association tests relied only on the typed subset. According to the authors, the approach could potentially be generalized to other disease states and immunological phenotypes. Because counts were too low, about 17 rarely observed V segments, including chromosome 9 orphons, were excluded from the earlier analysis of roughly 580 of the donors. For the cohort, immune exposure information was limited to CMV serostatus. A later analysis found that TCR association rates varied across HLA loci, with DRB1 alleles showing the most associated TCRs and HLA-C alleles the fewest. Sequencing depth was assumed to be roughly uniform across donors in the presence/absence analyses, though that assumption may not hold. The 87-base-pair reads could not distinguish some IMGT-functional V segments, including TRBV6-2 and TRBV6-3, so those segments were excluded. While some public TCRs were present in many individuals, most TCR sequences turned up only very rarely across donors. A later analysis found that most CMV-associated TCR beta chains appeared HLA-restricted, with HLA associations seemingly driven largely by CMV exposure. According to a later genetic analysis, donors in an Asian-associated ancestry cluster had fewer N-insertions in productive TCRs than the roughly 700-donor mean. Several of the top co-occurrence clusters appeared to be linked to parvovirus B19, influenza, CMV and Epstein-Barr virus, according to a later analysis. The classifier was reported to diagnose cytomegalovirus status with high specificity and sensitivity in both the original and validation cohorts. A further reported finding was that TCR beta sequences accurately predicted the HLA-A and HLA-B alleles for most subjects in the first cohort. A later analysis found that HLA-associated TCR beta chains were more clonally expanded and had lower generation probabilities than equally common non-associated chains. In vitro tests confirmed that a few of the cytomegalovirus-associated TCR beta chains recognize cytomegalovirus antigens. The sequencing pipeline was judged likely to have produced a cluster of highly shared sequence variants as a technical artifact. The cohort was sequenced for TCR beta chains only, and without alpha or paired-chain data the features that could be detected were limited. An earlier analysis of around 600 of the donors showed that most TCR beta V segments appeared in productive rearrangements either about 90% or about 30% of the time, which broadly matched IMGT annotations. A later genetic analysis associated a missense DCLRE1C variant with V-gene and J-gene trimming of TCR beta chains, and an independent cohort replicated the association. In a later analysis, 15,000 to 20,000 TCR beta sequences were associated with specific HLA alleles at a false discovery rate of 0.05. Linkage disequilibrium might explain the correlated functional status among segregating V segments, but an unknown experimental factor could not be ruled out.

Of note for this clone: Its antigen remains unidentified. Base qualities are missing; no much larger clone stands one base away.

Looking up the germline V gene (reference sequence) yields CDR1 SGHKS and CDR2 YYEKEE. Trimming removed 6 bases from V and 7 bases from J; the gene matches leave 9 bases unexplained. The CDR3 spans 14 residues, from the cysteine through the phenylalanine. Kept here is only the CDR3 DNA, which spans 42 bases and is read in frame from base 1. Library preparation used the immunoSEQ multiplex PCR assay. For the multiplex PCR, a mixture combining 60 forward primers for TCR Vbeta segments and 13 reverse primers for TCR Jbeta segments was used. The CDR3 region of rearranged TCR beta genes was amplified from genomic DNA by a multiplex PCR assay. The Illumina HiSeq System was used to sequence the amplified TCR beta libraries as 87-base-pair reads. In the original analysis: In a later analysis, some 80 million unique TCR beta chains were counted across the 650 to 700 repertoires, and roughly 9.9 million of these chains were shared by at least two donors. To remove PCR and sequencing errors, raw reads were error-corrected and collapsed into unique sequences using a nearest-neighbor algorithm that merged closely related sequences. To assign V, D and J gene segments, CDR3 sequences were aligned to IMGT reference sequences. For a sequence to be retained, at least a six-nucleotide match to both a V gene segment and a J gene segment was required. Rearrangements were called productive when the CDR3 lacked stop codons and stayed in frame with V and J; all others were non-productive. Following IMGT convention, CDR3 was defined as the stretch from the second conserved V-encoded cysteine to the conserved J-encoded phenylalanine. The earlier analysis of 550 to 650 of the donors excluded any sequence lacking an unambiguous match to a single V gene segment. An earlier analysis of a few hundred of the donors classified V segments as functional when productive rearrangements were above 56.7% and as segregating when the standard deviation between donors was above 5%. A statistical classification framework was built to diagnose cytomegalovirus status from the catalog of TCR beta chain sequences. In a later analysis, V and J genes were assigned by comparing TCR nucleotide sequences against IMGT/GENE-DB human TR gene sequences. In a later analysis, CDR3 sequences and most-parsimonious VDJ recombination scenarios were assigned using the TCRdist pipeline. A later analysis defined each TCR beta chain by its CDR3 amino acid sequence plus V-gene family, and excluded reads lacking a unique V-gene family. A later analysis removed several hundred highly shared, low-generation-probability nucleotide sequences to deal with suspected cross-contamination and a sequencing artifact. In a later analysis, a clonal expansion index for each public chain was calculated from normalized within-repertoire ranks of inferred template counts. Generation probabilities in a later analysis came from a VDJ recombination model fitted to out-of-frame rearrangements, and those results were checked against IGoR. Hypergeometric tests were used in a later analysis to score TCR-TCR, TCR-HLA and TCR-CMV co-occurrence, with a repertoire-size bias correction applied to the TCR pairs. False discovery rates were estimated in a later analysis by permuting HLA or CMV assignments 20 times. In a later analysis, co-occurring TCRs were grouped using DBSCAN, with TCRdist sequence similarity added in when clustering inside HLA-allele-positive subsets. For co-occurrence clustering, repertoires with fewer than 30,000 or more than 120,000 public chains were excluded, along with a handful of repertoires with anomalous nucleotide sharing. TCRdb re-hosts the immuneACCESS table, in-frame sequences only. Its copies lack some clones; in the studies checked, an unresolved V gene accounts for under half of them, and the cause for the rest is not known. That table is the source of V, J and clone size, and D and trimming were worked out from the DNA. In all, the sample holds approximately 240,000 clones, and 70% to 85% of those were seen once. The ten largest clones add up to roughly 2.5% of the sample.

The cohort was made up of about 610 healthy bone marrow donors. At the time of sampling, every cohort member was nominally healthy, though immune exposures that went unrecorded were likely present. The donor tested CMV seropositive and was one of the 289 seropositive cohort members. A peripheral blood sample was provided by each donor, and peripheral blood mononuclear cells were used for TCR beta sequencing. The Qiagen DNeasy Blood Extraction Kit was used to extract genomic DNA from the blood cell samples. The rearrangement joined TRBV5-5 to TRBJ1-5; TRBD1 lines up with 8 middle nucleotides. The sample was PBMCs. The clonotype was recovered from a woman aged 55-70 years in good health and CMV-seropositive. DNA sequence: TGTGCCAGCACCTTTGGACAGGGAGACCAGCCCCAGCATTTT. Its protein is CASTFGQGDQPQHF.